This TCR beta chain was documented in a study of blood T cells in healthy people across ages. Study background: Per every two T cells, about one barcoded beta molecule was captured by template switching. Study results and caveats: Researchers said unsorted PBMCs prevented a conclusive naive versus antigen-experienced comparison.

A sample-barcoded 5' primer and a J-beta primer mix were used in a second PCR of roughly 6 to 12 cycles. Each CDR3 protein is one row after TCRdb ran MiXCR on the 5' RACE reads. The table shows around 800,000 distinct CDR3 sequences, with 62% occurring only once. A minimum of 5.5 micrograms of total RNA was extracted per sample. The V gene's germline CDR1 is LGHDT and CDR2 YNNKEL (reference sequence). Trimming left V 4 bases short and J 7 bases short, with 17 bases between. The CDR3 contains 15 residues. As for this clonotype: Its matching antigen is unknown.

Sequencing was done on a sample of blood. The chain recombines TRBV3-1 with TRBJ2-1; D is possibly TRBD2 (5 bases). The TCR originated in a man between 25 and 39 years old in good health. The CDR3 loop reads CASSPRGSVGNEQFF. In DNA form, the CDR3 reads TGTGCCAGCAGCCCTCGTGGTAGCGTCGGTAATGAGCAGTTCTTC.